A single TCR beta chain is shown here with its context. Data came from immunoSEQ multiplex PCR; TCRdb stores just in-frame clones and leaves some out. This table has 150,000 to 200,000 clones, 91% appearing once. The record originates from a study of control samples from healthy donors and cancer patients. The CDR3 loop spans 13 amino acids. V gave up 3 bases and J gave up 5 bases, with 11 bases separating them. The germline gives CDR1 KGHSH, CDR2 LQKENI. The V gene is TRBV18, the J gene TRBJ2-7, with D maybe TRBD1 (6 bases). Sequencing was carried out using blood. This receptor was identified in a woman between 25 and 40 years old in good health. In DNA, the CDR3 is TGTGCCAGCTCACCTTACAGGGTAAACGAGCAGTACTTC. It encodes CASSPYRVNEQYF.